This T cell receptor beta chain derives from a study of T cells after yellow fever vaccination. Overall study findings and caveats: The CD4 and CD8 compartments had a small share of their clonotypes in common. The presence of abundant clonotypes contaminating from the bulk population was possible in FACS-sorted repertoires. The booster response re-showed most primary clones: approximately 95% CD4, over 80% CD8.

5'RACE template switching generated TCR cDNA, adding a universal primer site and UMIs. TCRdb processed the 5' RACE reads anew with MiXCR; each CDR3 protein has one entry. The profile shows about 580,000 distinct CDR3 sequences, about a sixth of them singletons. Germline V CDR1 and CDR2: LGHNA, YNFKEQ. With V trimmed by 4 bases and J by 7 bases, 5 bases remained unmatched. The CDR3 has 13 residues. This clonotype showed up just a few times. Antigen specificity is unknown. The V gene is TRBV4-2, the J gene TRBJ2-5; 8 nucleotides agree with TRBD2. The TCR comes from a man aged 18 to 29 who received the YFV17D yellow fever vaccine. The input for sequencing was PBMCs, taken around 5 days after the first yellow fever vaccination. DNA for the CDR3: TGTGCCAGCAGCCCCGGGAGGGGAGTGACCCAGTACTTC. It codes for CASSPGRGVTQYF.